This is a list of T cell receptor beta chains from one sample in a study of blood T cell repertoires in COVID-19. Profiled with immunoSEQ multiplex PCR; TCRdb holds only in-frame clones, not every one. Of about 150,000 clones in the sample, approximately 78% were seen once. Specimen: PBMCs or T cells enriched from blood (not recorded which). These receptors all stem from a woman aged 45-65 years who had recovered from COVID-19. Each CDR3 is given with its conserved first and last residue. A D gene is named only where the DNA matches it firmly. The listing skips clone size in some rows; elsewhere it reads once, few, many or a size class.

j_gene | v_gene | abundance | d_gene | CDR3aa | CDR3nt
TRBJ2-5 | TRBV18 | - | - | CASSPNRGGAHQYF | TGTGCCAGCTCACCGAACCGAGGGGGGGCCCATCAGTACTTC
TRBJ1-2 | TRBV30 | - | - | CAWSSARGRRHGYTF | TGTGCCTGGAGCTCTGCCAGGGGACGGCGGCATGGCTACACCTTC
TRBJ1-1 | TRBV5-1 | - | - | CASRPTVATEAFF | TGCGCCAGCAGACCGACAGTGGCCACTGAAGCTTTCTTT
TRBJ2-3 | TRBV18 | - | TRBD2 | CASSPALAGVTDTQYF | TGTGCCAGCTCACCGGCCCTAGCGGGGGTCACAGATACGCAGTATTTT
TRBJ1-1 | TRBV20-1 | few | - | CSARWTSEAFF | TGCAGTGCTAGGTGGACATCTGAAGCTTTCTTT
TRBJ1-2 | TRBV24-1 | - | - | CATIGEGFGYTF | TGTGCCACGATTGGGGAGGGGTTTGGCTACACCTTC
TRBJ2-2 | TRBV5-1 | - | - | CASSSTPGAGGSGELFF | TGCGCCAGCAGCTCAACCCCGGGAGCAGGGGGAAGCGGGGAGCTGTTTTTT
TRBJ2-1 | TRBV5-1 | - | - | CASSRGLTSYNEQFF | TGCGCCAGCAGCCGGGGACTTACCTCCTACAATGAGCAGTTCTTC
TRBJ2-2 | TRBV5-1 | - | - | CASSLRDTRTGELFF | TGCGCCAGCAGCCTCCGGGACACTCGCACCGGGGAGCTGTTTTTT
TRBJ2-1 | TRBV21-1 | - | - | CASSKVGPDRNNEQFF | TGTGCCAGCAGCAAAGTCGGGCCAGACAGGAACAATGAGCAGTTCTTC
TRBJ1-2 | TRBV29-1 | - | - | CSVYTPGHHYGYTF | TGCAGCGTATATACTCCGGGACACCACTATGGCTACACCTTC
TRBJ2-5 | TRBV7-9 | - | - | CASSLDGGIQYF | TGTGCCAGCAGCTTGGATGGGGGGATCCAGTACTTC
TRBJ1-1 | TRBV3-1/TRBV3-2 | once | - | CASSQGGGNTEAFF | TGTGCCAGCAGCCAAGGGGGCGGGAACACTGAAGCTTTCTTT
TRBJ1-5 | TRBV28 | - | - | CASSLPINSARGYSNQPQHF | TGTGCCAGCAGTTTACCCATTAATTCCGCCAGGGGATATAGCAATCAGCCCCAGCATTTT
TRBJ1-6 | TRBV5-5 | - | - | CASSPGGGRKNNSPLHF | TGTGCCAGCAGCCCTGGCGGGGGGAGAAAGAATAATTCACCCCTCCACTTT
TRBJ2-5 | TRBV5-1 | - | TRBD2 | CASSLASGGIYGETQYF | TGCGCCAGCAGCTTGGCCAGCGGGGGGATTTACGGGGAGACCCAGTACTTC
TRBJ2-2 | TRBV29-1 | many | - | CSVEQANTGELFF | TGCAGCGTAGAACAGGCAAACACCGGGGAGCTGTTTTTT
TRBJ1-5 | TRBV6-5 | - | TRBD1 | CASTRYRDRLYPQHF | TGTGCCAGCACCCGATACCGGGACAGGTTATACCCCCAGCATTTT
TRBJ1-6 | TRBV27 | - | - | CASRTGTSPPLHF | TGTGCCAGCAGAACAGGGACCTCCCCACCCCTCCACTTT
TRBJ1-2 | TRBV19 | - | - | CASSIAVIGYTF | TGTGCCAGTAGTATTGCAGTGATCGGCTACACCTTC
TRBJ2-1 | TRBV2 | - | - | CADLRQDGNEQFF | TGTGCCGATCTGCGTCAGGATGGCAATGAGCAGTTCTTC
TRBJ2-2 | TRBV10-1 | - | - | CASSLNTGELFF | TGCGCCAGCAGCTTGAACACCGGGGAGCTGTTTTTT
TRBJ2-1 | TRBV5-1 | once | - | CASSPTPLSGAYNEQFF | TGCGCCAGCAGCCCCACTCCGTTGAGCGGCGCCTACAATGAGCAGTTCTTC
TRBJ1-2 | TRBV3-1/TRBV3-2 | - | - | CASSLTGLGGLGYTF | TGTGCCAGCAGCCTTACAGGCTTGGGGGGGCTAGGCTACACCTTC
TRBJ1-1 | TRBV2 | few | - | CASKLTDAGSEAFF | TGTGCCAGCAAACTGACCGATGCGGGGAGTGAAGCTTTCTTT
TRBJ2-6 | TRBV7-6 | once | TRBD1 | CASSLRDRLQHSGANVLTF | TGTGCCAGCAGCCTCCGGGACAGGCTACAACACTCTGGGGCCAACGTCCTGACTTTC
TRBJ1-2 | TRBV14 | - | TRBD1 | CASSQAAGGGYTF | TGTGCCAGCAGCCAAGCGGCAGGGGGCGGCTACACCTTC
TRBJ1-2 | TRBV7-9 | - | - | CASSLQGNYGYTF | TGTGCCAGCAGTCTCCAGGGTAACTATGGCTACACCTTC
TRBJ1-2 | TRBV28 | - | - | CASSPANYGYTF | TGTGCCAGCAGTCCGGCTAACTATGGCTACACCTTC
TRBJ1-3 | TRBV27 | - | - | CASSFNSLGNTIYF | TGTGCCAGCAGTTTCAACAGTCTCGGAAACACCATATATTTT
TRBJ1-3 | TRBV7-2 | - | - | CASSSQRASGNTIYF | TGTGCCAGCAGCTCCCAGCGGGCCTCTGGAAACACCATATATTTT
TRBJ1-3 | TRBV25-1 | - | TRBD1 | CASSEHRGGRGNTIYF | TGTGCCAGCAGTGAACACAGGGGAGGTCGGGGAAACACCATATATTTT
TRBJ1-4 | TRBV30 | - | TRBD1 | CAWSVKGAGKLFF | TGTGCCTGGAGTGTTAAGGGGGCTGGAAAACTGTTTTTT
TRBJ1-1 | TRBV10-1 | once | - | CASSPYGGGTEAFF | TGCGCCAGCAGTCCTTATGGGGGAGGGACTGAAGCTTTCTTT
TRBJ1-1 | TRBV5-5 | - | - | CASSYRATEAFF | TGTGCCAGCAGCTACAGGGCCACTGAAGCTTTCTTT
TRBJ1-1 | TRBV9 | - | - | CASSVGGIMNTEAFF | TGTGCCAGCAGCGTAGGTGGCATCATGAACACTGAAGCTTTCTTT
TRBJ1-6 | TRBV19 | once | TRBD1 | CASRAGGQGSSPLHF | TGTGCCAGTAGGGCTGGGGGACAGGGGAGCTCACCCCTCCACTTT
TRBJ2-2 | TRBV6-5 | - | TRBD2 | CASSYAGGTGELFF | TGTGCCAGCAGTTACGCGGGGGGAACCGGGGAGCTGTTTTTT
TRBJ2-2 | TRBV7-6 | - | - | CASSLHGDGELFF | TGTGCCAGCAGCTTACACGGGGACGGGGAGCTGTTTTTT
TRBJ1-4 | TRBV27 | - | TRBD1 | CASKPGQGEKLFF | TGTGCCAGCAAACCGGGACAGGGAGAAAAACTGTTTTTT
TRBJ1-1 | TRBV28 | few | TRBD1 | CASTGQGNTEAFF | TGTGCCAGCACGGGACAGGGGAACACTGAAGCTTTCTTT
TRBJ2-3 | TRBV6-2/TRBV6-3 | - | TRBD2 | CASSYNLGTSGGAVWDTQYF | TGTGCCAGCAGTTACAACTTGGGGACTAGCGGGGGGGCAGTCTGGGATACGCAGTATTTT
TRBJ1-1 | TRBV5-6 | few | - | CASNQVGDSGTEAFF | TGTGCCAGCAACCAGGTGGGGGACTCGGGCACTGAAGCTTTCTTT
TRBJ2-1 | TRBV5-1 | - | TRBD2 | CASSPRGGPYNEQFF | TGCGCCAGCAGCCCGCGGGGGGGCCCTTATAATGAGCAGTTCTTC
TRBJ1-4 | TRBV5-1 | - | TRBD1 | CASSPWDRGDEKLFF | TGCGCCAGCAGCCCTTGGGACAGGGGGGACGAAAAACTGTTTTTT
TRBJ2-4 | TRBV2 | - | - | CASLIRENIQYF | TGTGCCAGTTTAATCAGGGAAAACATTCAGTACTTC
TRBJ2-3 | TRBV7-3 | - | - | CASSHLAPLTDTQYF | TGTGCCAGCAGCCACCTAGCACCGCTCACAGATACGCAGTATTTT
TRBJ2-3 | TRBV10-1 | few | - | CASSESHPGDTQYF | TGCGCCAGCAGTGAGTCTCATCCGGGGGATACGCAGTATTTT
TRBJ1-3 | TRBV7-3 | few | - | CASSLHGSGNTIYF | TGTGCCAGCAGCTTACACGGCTCTGGAAACACCATATATTTT
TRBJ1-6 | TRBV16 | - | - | CASSQSGINSPLHF | TGTGCCAGCAGCCAATCCGGGATTAATTCACCCCTCCACTTT
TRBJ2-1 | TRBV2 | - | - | CASSFTRDSEQFF | TGTGCCAGCAGTTTTACCAGGGACTCCGAGCAGTTCTTC
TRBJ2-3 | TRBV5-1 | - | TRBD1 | CASSLDGTGSRSTDTQYF | TGCGCCAGCAGCTTGGATGGGACAGGGTCACGTAGCACAGATACGCAGTATTTT
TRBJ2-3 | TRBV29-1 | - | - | CSVDDTPTQYF | TGCAGCGTTGATGACACGCCTACGCAGTATTTT
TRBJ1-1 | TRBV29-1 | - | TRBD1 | CSVEGTGGNTEAFF | TGCAGCGTTGAAGGGACAGGGGGCAACACTGAAGCTTTCTTT
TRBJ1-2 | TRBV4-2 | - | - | CASSLVGGGANYGYTF | TGTGCCAGCAGCCTTGTGGGGGGGGGCGCTAACTATGGCTACACCTTC
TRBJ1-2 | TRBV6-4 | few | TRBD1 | CASSGTGDNSDGYTF | TGTGCCAGCAGTGGGACAGGGGATAATTCGGATGGCTACACCTTC
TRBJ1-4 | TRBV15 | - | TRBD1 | CATRRTGPSEKLFF | TGTGCCACCAGGAGGACAGGGCCGAGTGAAAAACTGTTTTTT